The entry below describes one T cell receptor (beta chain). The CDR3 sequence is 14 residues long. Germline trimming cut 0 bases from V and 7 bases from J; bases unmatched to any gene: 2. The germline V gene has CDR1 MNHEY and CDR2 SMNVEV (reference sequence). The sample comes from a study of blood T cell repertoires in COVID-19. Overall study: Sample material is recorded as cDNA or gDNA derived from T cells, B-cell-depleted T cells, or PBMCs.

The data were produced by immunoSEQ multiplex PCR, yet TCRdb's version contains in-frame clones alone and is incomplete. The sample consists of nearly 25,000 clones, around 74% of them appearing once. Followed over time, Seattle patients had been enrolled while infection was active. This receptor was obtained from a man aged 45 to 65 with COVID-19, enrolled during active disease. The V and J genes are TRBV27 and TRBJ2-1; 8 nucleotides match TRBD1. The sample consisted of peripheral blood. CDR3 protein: CASSLSTGENEQFF. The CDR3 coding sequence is TGTGCCAGCAGTTTATCGACAGGGGAAAATGAGCAGTTCTTC.